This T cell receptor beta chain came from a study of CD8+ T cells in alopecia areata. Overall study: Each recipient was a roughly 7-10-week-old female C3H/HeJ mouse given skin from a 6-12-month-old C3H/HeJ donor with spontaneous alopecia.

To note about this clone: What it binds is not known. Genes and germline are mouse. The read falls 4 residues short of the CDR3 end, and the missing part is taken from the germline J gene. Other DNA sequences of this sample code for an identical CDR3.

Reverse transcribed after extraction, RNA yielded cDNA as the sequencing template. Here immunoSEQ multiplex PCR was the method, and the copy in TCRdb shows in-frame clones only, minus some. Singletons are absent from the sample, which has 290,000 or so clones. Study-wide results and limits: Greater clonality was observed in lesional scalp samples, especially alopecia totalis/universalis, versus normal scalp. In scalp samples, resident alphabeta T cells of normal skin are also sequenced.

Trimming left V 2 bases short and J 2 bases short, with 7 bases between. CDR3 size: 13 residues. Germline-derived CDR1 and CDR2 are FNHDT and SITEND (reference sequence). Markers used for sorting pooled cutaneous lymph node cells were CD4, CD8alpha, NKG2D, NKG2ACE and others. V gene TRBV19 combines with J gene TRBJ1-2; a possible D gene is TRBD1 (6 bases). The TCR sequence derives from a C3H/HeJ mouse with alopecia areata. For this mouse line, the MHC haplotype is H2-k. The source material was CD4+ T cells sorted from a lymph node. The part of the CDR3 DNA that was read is TGTGCCAGCAGTATTAGGGGGAACTCC. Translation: CASSIRGNS. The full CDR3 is CASSIRGNSDYTF.